This T cell receptor (beta chain) derives from a study of CD4 T cells in relation to SARS-CoV-2 and coronaviruses. Findings and caveats of the study: Culture-expanded clones reflect memory recall rather than primary priming during culture.

Germline CDR1 and CDR2: SGHNT and YYREEE (reference sequence). Trimming removed 3 bases from V and 2 bases from J; junction bases left unmatched: 10. The CDR3 consists of 16 residues. Unexposed donor CD4+ T cells date from about 2010-2019, before the COVID-19 pandemic. Of note for this clone: Its specificity is not known.

The assay was immunoSEQ multiplex PCR, and TCRdb's table has in-frame clones only and misses some. In the table there are roughly 61,000 clones, about nine tenths of which are singletons. The source is a human donor in good health. This chain links TRBV5-4 with TRBJ2-7; 8 nucleotides align to TRBD2. Sequencing used memory CD4+ T cells from PBMCs. CDR3 DNA: TGTGCCAGCAGCTGGGGCGCGGGGGGTGGACCCTACGAGCAGTACTTC. Amino acids: CASSWGAGGGPYEQYF.